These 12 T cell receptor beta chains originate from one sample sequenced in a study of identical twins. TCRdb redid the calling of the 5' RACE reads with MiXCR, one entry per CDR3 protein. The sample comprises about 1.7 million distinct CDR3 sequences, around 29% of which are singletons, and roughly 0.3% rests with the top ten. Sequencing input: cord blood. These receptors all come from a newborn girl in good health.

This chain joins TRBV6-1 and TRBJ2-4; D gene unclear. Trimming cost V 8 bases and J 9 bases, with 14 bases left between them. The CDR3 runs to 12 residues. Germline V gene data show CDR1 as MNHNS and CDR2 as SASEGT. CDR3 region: CASGESRSIQYF. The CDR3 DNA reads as TGTGCCAGCGGAGAGAGCAGGAGCATTCAGTACTTC.

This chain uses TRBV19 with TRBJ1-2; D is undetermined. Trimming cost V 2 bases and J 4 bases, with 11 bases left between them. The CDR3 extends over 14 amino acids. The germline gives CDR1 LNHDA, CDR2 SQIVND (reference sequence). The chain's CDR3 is CASSITLGSYGYTF. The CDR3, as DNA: TGTGCCAGTAGTATAACGCTGGGAAGCTATGGCTACACCTTC.

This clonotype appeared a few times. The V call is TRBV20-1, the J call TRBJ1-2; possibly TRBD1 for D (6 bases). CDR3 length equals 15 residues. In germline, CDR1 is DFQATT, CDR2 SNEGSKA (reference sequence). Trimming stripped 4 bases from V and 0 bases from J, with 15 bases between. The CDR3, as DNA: TGCAGTGCTACACCGGGACACCTGACTAACTATGGCTACACCTTC. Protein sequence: CSATPGHLTNYGYTF.

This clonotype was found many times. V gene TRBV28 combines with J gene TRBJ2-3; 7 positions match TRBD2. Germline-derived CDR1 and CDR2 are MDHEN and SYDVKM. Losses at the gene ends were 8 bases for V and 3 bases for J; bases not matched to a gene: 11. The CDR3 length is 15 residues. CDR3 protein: CASLTRGGRTDTQYF. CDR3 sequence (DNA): TGTGCCAGCCTTACCCGGGGCGGGAGAACAGATACGCAGTATTTT.

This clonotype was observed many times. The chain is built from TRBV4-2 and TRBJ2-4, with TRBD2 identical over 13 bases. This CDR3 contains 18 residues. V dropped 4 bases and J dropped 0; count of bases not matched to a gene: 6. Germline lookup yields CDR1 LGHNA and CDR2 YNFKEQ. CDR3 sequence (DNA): TGTGCCAGCAGCCCACTAGCGGGAGGGCCAAAAGCCAAAAACATTCAGTACTTC. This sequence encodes CASSPLAGGPKAKNIQYF.

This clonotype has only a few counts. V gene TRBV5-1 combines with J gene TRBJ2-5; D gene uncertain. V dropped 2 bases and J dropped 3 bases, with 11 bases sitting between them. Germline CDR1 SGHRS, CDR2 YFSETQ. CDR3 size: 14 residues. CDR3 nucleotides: TGCGCCAGCAGCTTTCGGATTGGGGAAGAGACCCAGTACTTC. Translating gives CASSFRIGEETQYF.

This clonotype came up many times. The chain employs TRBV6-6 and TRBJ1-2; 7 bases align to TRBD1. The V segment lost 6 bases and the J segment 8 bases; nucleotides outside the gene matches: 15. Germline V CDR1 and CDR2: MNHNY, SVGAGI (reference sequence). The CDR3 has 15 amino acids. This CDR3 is CASRAPTGTIGGYTF. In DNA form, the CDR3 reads TGTGCCAGCAGAGCACCGACAGGGACAATAGGAGGCTACACCTTC.

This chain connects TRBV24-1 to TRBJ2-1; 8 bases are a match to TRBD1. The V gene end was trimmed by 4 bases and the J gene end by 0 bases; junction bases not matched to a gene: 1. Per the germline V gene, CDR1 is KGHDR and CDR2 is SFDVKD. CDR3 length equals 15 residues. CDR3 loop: CATSETGGSYNEQFF. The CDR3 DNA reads TGTGCCACCAGTGAAACAGGGGGCTCCTACAATGAGCAGTTCTTC.

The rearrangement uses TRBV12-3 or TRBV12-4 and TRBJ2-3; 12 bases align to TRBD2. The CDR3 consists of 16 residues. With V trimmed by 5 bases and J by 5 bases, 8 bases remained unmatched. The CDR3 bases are TGTGCCAGCAGTCGAAGGACTAGCGGGGCTATAGATACGCAGTATTTT. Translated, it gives CASSRRTSGAIDTQYF.

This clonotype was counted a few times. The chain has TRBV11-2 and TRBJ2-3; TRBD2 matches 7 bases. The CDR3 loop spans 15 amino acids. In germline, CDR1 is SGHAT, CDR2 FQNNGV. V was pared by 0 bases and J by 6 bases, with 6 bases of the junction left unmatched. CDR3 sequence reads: CASSLERLAKDTQYF. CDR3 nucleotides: TGTGCCAGCAGCTTAGAGCGACTAGCCAAGGATACGCAGTATTTT.

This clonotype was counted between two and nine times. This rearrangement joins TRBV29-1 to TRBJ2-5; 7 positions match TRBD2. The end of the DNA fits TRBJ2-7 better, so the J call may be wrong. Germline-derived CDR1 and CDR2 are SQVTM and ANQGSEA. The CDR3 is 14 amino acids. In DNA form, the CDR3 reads TGCAGCGTGGGCGTCCGGGGAGGGAAGTACGAGCAGTACTTC. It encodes CSVGVRGGKYEQYF.

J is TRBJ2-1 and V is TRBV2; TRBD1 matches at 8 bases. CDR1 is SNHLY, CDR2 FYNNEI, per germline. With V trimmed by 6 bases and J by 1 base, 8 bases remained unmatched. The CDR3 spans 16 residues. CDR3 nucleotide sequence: TGTGCCAGCAGAGCTATAAGGGACAGGTCCTACAATGAGCAGTTCTTC. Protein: CASRAIRDRSYNEQFF. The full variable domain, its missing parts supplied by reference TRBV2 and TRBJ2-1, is EPEVTQTPSHQVTQMGQEVILRCVPISNHLYFYWYRQILGQKVEFLVSFYNNEISEKSEIFDDQFSVERPDGSNFTLKIRSTKLEDSAMYFCASRAIRDRSYNEQFFGPGTRLTVL.